This T cell receptor beta chain was retrieved from a study of glioma-infiltrating T cells after dendritic cell vaccination. Time point in this sample: after dendritic cell vaccination, including at tumor progression/relapse. PBMC were collected before vaccination, two weeks after the third vaccination, and at progression. Amplification used 60 V beta primers and 13 J beta primers. The data were produced by immunoSEQ multiplex PCR, yet TCRdb's version contains in-frame clones alone and is incomplete. In the table there are around 87,000 clones, 80% to 85% of which are singletons. Points on this clone: Germline and junction disagree at one end, which may indicate a read error.

CDR1 DFQATT and CDR2 SNEGSKA come from the germline V gene (reference sequence). The CDR3 has 11 residues. This chain joins TRBV20-1 and TRBJ1-1; D remains ambiguous. The TCR comes from a human donor with glioblastoma. The input for sequencing was blood, taken after dendritic cell vaccination. Written as DNA, the CDR3 is TGTGCCCAACGGGCGGGCACTGAAGCTTTCTTT. Amino acid sequence: CAQRAGTEAFF.